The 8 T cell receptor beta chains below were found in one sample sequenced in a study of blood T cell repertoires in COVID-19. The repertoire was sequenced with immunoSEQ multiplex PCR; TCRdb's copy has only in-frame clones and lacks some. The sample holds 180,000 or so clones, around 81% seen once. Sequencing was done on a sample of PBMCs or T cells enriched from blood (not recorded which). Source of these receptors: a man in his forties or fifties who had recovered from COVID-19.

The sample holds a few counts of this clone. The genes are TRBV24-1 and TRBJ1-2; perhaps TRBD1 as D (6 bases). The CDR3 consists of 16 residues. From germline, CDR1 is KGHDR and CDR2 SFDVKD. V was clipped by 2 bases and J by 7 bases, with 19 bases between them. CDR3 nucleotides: TGTGCCACCAGTGATTCAGCCAGCAGGGGAGGGGGTGGCTACACCTTC. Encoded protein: CATSDSASRGGGGYTF.

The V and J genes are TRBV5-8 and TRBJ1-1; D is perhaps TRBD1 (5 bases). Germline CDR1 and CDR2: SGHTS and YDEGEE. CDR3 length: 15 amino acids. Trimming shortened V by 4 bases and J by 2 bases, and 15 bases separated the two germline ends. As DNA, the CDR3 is TGTGCCAGCAGCCCGGGGGTCCGAATTAACACTGAAGCTTTCTTT. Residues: CASSPGVRINTEAFF.

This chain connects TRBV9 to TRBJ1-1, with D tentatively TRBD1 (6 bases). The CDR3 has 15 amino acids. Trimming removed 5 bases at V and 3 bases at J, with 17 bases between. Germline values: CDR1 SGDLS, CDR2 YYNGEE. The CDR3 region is CASRKGGQGYTEAFF. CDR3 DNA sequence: TGTGCCAGCAGAAAGGGGGGGCAGGGTTACACTGAAGCTTTCTTT.

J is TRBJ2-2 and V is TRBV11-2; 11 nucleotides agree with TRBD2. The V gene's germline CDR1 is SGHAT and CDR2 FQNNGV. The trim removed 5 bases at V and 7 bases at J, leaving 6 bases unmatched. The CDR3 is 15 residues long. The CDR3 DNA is TGTGCCAGCAGCATAGCGGGGGGGAGACTCGGGGAGCTGTTTTTT. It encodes CASSIAGGRLGELFF.

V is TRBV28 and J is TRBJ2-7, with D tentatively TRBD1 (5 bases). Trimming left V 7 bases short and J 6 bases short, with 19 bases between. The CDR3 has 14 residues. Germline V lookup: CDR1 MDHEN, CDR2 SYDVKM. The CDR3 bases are TGTGCCAGCAACCCCTCTGGGGAAAGGGGCGAGCAGTACTTC. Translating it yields CASNPSGERGEQYF.

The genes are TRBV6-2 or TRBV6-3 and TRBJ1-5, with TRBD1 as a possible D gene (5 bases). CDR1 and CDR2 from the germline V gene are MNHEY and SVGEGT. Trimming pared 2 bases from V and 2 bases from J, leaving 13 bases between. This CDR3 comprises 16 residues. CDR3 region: CASSYDGGKGNQPQHF. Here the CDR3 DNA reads TGTGCCAGCAGTTACGACGGGGGGAAGGGCAATCAGCCCCAGCATTTT.

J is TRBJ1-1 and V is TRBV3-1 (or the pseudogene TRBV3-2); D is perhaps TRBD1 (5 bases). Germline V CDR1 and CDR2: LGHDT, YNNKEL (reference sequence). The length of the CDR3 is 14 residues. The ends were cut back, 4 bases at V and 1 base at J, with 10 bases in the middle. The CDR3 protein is CASSRDSRNTEAFF. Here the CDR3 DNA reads TGTGCCAGCAGCCGTGACAGTCGGAACACTGAAGCTTTCTTT.

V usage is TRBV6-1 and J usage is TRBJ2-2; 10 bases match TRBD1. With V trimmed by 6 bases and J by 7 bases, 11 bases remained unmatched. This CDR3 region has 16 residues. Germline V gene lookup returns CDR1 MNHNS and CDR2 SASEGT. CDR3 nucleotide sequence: TGTGCCAGCAGGGAACCGGGACAGGGGAAGGGCGGGGAGCTGTTTTTT. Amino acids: CASREPGQGKGGELFF.